This T cell receptor (beta chain) was captured in a study of shared clonotypes between healthy human individuals. General study findings and limits: Larger estimated richness was generally seen in naive subsets than in memory subsets. The small donor group covered limited genetic and exposure diversity.

CDR1 and CDR2 (germline): ENHRY, SYGVKD. The CDR3 is made up of 13 amino acids. As defined, naive CD8 cells were CD45RO-negative and positively selected for CCR7, with terminally differentiated effector memory CD45RA+ cells excluded. A note on this clone: Its antigen is as yet unknown.

Sequencing was performed with immunoSEQ multiplex PCR; in TCRdb, only in-frame clones are kept and a portion is missing. The table shows a few million clones, with around 93% occurring only once. The receptor comes from a man aged 18 to 35 in good health. Some clones in this sample may be carry-over from other donors' samples. This chain connects TRBV10-3 to TRBJ2-5; no reliable D call. The J call may be in error: the DNA end matches TRBJ2-7 better. The sequenced material came from naive CD8+ T cells from PBMCs. The DNA for the CDR3 is TGTGCCATCAGTGTAATTGCTTTCTACGAGCAGTACTTC. It codes for CAISVIAFYEQYF.